The clone carrying this T cell receptor beta chain was counted ten times or more. Antigen specificity is unknown. Patients aged 18 to 65 with hyperthyroidism were newly diagnosed, with duration under 2 months. RNA transcripts gave rise to amplified TCR beta CDR3 regions. RT-PCR in the first round (using the HTBI primer set) targeted the TCR CDR3. TCRdb re-called the multiplex PCR reads through MiXCR, storing one row per CDR3 protein. Of about 720,000 distinct CDR3 sequences listed, about a sixth are singletons. Germline CDR1 SEHNR, CDR2 FQNEAQ (reference sequence). CDR3 length: 15 residues. Deletions cut 2 bases from V and 2 bases from J, with 11 bases between. The sample comes from a study of T cells in Graves' hyperthyroidism and ophthalmopathy. Overall study: Before treatment of any kind, peripheral blood was taken at initial diagnosis. The study's findings and limits: Clonotypes that were expanded in thyroid above 0.001 mostly appeared in blood too.

Source material: blood. The clonotype comes from a man aged 18 to 30 with Graves' hyperthyroidism. V gene TRBV7-9 combines with J gene TRBJ2-3, with D possibly being TRBD2 (6 bases). CDR3 sequence reads: CASSLHAGSTDTQYF. For the CDR3, the DNA is TGTGCCAGCAGCTTACACGCGGGGTCCACAGATACGCAGTATTTT.